Following are 19 T cell receptor beta chains from one sample sequenced in a study of cytomegalovirus exposure and HLA in healthy donors. Use of 60 Vbeta and 13 Jbeta primers characterized the PCR. Assay: immunoSEQ multiplex PCR; the TCRdb copy retains only in-frame clones and omits some. The table lists approximately 170,000 clones, around 63% of them singletons, with 4.5% in the top ten. Sequencing was performed on PBMCs. These receptors all come from a woman aged 18-30 years in good health and CMV-seropositive.

The J gene is TRBJ2-6, the V gene TRBV7-9; no definite D call. Germline-derived CDR1 and CDR2 are SEHNR and FQNEAQ (reference sequence). This CDR3 comprises 15 residues. V lost 5 bases and J lost 4, with 12 bases in between. CDR3 in amino acids: CASSLTSRGANVLTF. CDR3 nucleotides: TGTGCCAGCAGCCTAACATCGCGGGGGGCCAACGTCCTGACTTTC.

The rearrangement uses TRBV28 and TRBJ1-1; 7 nucleotides match TRBD1. The V gene end was trimmed by 6 bases and the J gene end by 6 bases; junction bases not matched to a gene: 13. Germline values: CDR1 MDHEN, CDR2 SYDVKM. The CDR3 is made up of 15 amino acids. The CDR3 sequence: CASSTTGQLPAEAFF. CDR3 nucleotides: TGTGCCAGCAGCACAACGGGACAGCTCCCTGCTGAAGCTTTCTTT.

This chain uses TRBV6-5 with TRBJ1-6, with a tentative D call TRBD1 (5 bases). Germline assignment: CDR1 MNHEY and CDR2 SVGAGI. V dropped 6 bases and J dropped 7 bases, with 7 bases sitting between them. CDR3 length equals 12 residues. The CDR3 here is CASSRQNSPLHF. The CDR3 region has the DNA TGTGCCAGCAGCCGACAGAATTCACCCCTCCACTTT.

The rearrangement uses TRBV29-1 and TRBJ2-7, with 10 bases aligning to TRBD2. The germline V gene has CDR1 SQVTM and CDR2 ANQGSEA. With V trimmed by 7 bases and J by 3 bases, 15 bases remained unmatched. The CDR3 has 16 residues. CDR3 nucleotides: TGCAGCGCGGAGACTAGCGGGTGGCGGGGGCTCTACGAGCAGTACTTC. Translated, it gives CSAETSGWRGLYEQYF.

This chain links TRBV9 with TRBJ2-1, with D possibly TRBD2 on 7 matching bases. The CDR3 totals 17 residues. CDR1 is SGDLS and CDR2 is YYNGEE in the germline V gene. V lost 0 bases, J lost 0 bases, and 13 bases lay in between. Here the CDR3 DNA reads TGTGCCAGCAGCGTAGGTGGGGGGGCGAGCTCCTACAATGAGCAGTTCTTC. It is translated as CASSVGGGASSYNEQFF.

This clone was observed a few times. The chain is built from TRBV5-6 and TRBJ1-4; D might be TRBD1 (5 bases). This CDR3 has 17 amino acids. The V gene lost 3 bases and the J gene lost 5 bases, with 20 bases spanning the gap. Germline CDR1 and CDR2: SGHDT and YYEEEE. The CDR3 DNA sequence: TGTGCCAGCAGCTACCGCAACCGACAGATTCCCAATGAAAAACTGTTTTTT. Translation gives CASSYRNRQIPNEKLFF.

The chain combines TRBV19 with TRBJ2-3; 7 bases fit TRBD1. This CDR3 region has 15 residues. With V trimmed by 2 bases and J by 3 bases, 5 bases remained unmatched. Germline V gives CDR1 LNHDA, CDR2 SQIVND (reference sequence). The CDR3, as DNA: TGTGCCAGTAGTATACCGGGACAGATGACAGATACGCAGTATTTT. Protein: CASSIPGQMTDTQYF.

The genes are TRBV13 and TRBJ2-7, with D possibly TRBD1 on 5 matching bases. Germline CDR1 PRHDT, CDR2 FYEKMQ (reference sequence). The CDR3 extends over 14 amino acids. V was pared by 5 bases and J by 6 bases, with 17 bases between. The CDR3 is CASSGQSGKSEQYF. The CDR3, as DNA: TGTGCCAGCAGCGGGCAGTCAGGGAAGAGCGAGCAGTACTTC.

This clone was found a few times. The genes are TRBV6-4 and TRBJ1-1, with D possibly matching TRBD1 (5 bases). Between the trimmed V and J ends, which lost 5 bases and 1 base, there was a span of 8 bases. Germline lookup yields CDR1 MRHNA and CDR2 SNTAGT. The CDR3 consists of 13 residues. CDR3 sequence reads: CASSPQENTEAFF. The CDR3 DNA follows: TGTGCCAGCAGTCCACAGGAGAACACTGAAGCTTTCTTT.

This clone occurred a few times. V gene TRBV2 combines with J gene TRBJ2-7; D not resolved. CDR1 and CDR2 from the germline V gene are SNHLY and FYNNEI. The CDR3 covers 11 residues. V dropped 6 bases and J dropped 6 bases, with 9 bases sitting between them. The CDR3 is CASRVGPEQYF. The DNA for the CDR3 is TGTGCCAGCAGGGTTGGGCCCGAGCAGTACTTC.

V is TRBV7-9 and J is TRBJ1-4; D ambiguous. From germline, CDR1 is SEHNR and CDR2 FQNEAQ (reference sequence). V lost 5 bases and J lost 0, with 7 bases in between. The CDR3 has 14 residues. CDR3 DNA: TGTGCCAGCAGCCATGAGACAACTAATGAAAAACTGTTTTTT. Its translation: CASSHETTNEKLFF.

The rearrangement joins TRBV19 to TRBJ2-3; tentative D call: TRBD2 (5 bases). Germline V lookup: CDR1 LNHDA, CDR2 SQIVND (reference sequence). Trimming cost V 4 bases and J 5 bases, with 16 bases left between them. CDR3 size: 15 residues. This CDR3 reads CASSSSAGPGDTQYF. The DNA for the CDR3 is TGTGCCAGTAGTAGTTCGGCGGGCCCGGGAGATACGCAGTATTTT.

The chain recombines TRBV28 with TRBJ1-2, with a weak D call TRBD1 (6 bases). V was shortened by 6 bases and J by 0 bases, with 8 bases between the two germline ends. CDR1 and CDR2 (germline): MDHEN, SYDVKM. The CDR3 length is 13 residues. The CDR3 spells CASRWTANYGYTF. The DNA for the CDR3 is TGTGCCAGCAGATGGACAGCTAACTATGGCTACACCTTC.

In its sample, this clone was seen a few times. The rearrangement joins TRBV7-9 to TRBJ2-3, with D perhaps TRBD1 (6 bases). The CDR3 consists of 13 residues. Trimming took off 3 bases at V and 9 bases at J, with 13 bases between the two ends. Germline-derived CDR1 and CDR2 are SEHNR and FQNEAQ (reference sequence). CDR3 DNA: TGTGCCAGCAGCTTCATCCTTGGGGGCACGCAGTATTTT. It is translated as CASSFILGGTQYF. Together with reference TRBV7-9 and TRBJ2-3, the CDR3 gives the full variable domain: DTGVSQNPRHKITKRGQNVTFRCDPISEHNRLYWYRQTLGQGPEFLTYFQNEAQLEKSRLLSDRFSAERPKGSFSTLEIQRTEQGDSAMYLCASSFILGGTQYFGPGTRLTVL.

V is TRBV19 and J is TRBJ2-7, with D maybe TRBD1 (6 bases). The germline V and J ends were trimmed by 6 bases and 1 base, with 13 bases remaining between them. This CDR3 is 14 amino acids long. CDR1 is LNHDA and CDR2 is SQIVND in the germline V gene (reference sequence). The CDR3 nucleotides read TGTGCCAGTAGGAGGAAACAGGGTTCCTACGAGCAGTACTTC. It specifies CASRRKQGSYEQYF.

The chain employs TRBV9 and TRBJ2-7, with a weak D call TRBD1 (7 bases). V was shortened by 4 bases and J by 3 bases, with 17 bases between the two germline ends. This CDR3 has 15 amino acids. From germline, CDR1 is SGDLS and CDR2 YYNGEE. This chain's CDR3 is CASSSQGQGGYEQYF. The CDR3 coding sequence is TGTGCCAGCAGCTCACAGGGGCAGGGAGGCTACGAGCAGTACTTC. Full variable domain (rest looked up from reference TRBV9 and TRBJ2-7): DSGVTQTPKHLITATGQRVTLRCSPRSGDLSVYWYQQSLDQGLQFLIQYYNGEERAKGNILERFSAQQFPDLHSELNLSSLELGDSALYFCASSSQGQGGYEQYFGPGTRLTVT.

The rearrangement uses TRBV27 and TRBJ2-7, with TRBD1 as a possible D gene (6 bases). In germline, CDR1 is MNHEY, CDR2 SMNVEV (reference sequence). Trimming shortened V by 6 bases and J by 2 bases, and 17 bases separated the two germline ends. The length of the CDR3 is 15 residues. For the CDR3, the DNA is TGTGCCAGCAGGGGATGGTGGGGGCCCACCTACGAGCAGTACTTC. Its translation: CASRGWWGPTYEQYF.

This chain joins TRBV13 and TRBJ2-5, with D perhaps TRBD2 (5 bases). The V gene's germline CDR1 is PRHDT and CDR2 FYEKMQ (reference sequence). Trimming removed 2 bases from V and 11 bases from J, with 12 bases in between. The CDR3 contains 12 residues. The DNA of the CDR3 is TGTGCCAGCAGCTTATCGCCCGGGGAGCAGTACTTC. Its translation: CASSLSPGEQYF.

The chain recombines TRBV25-1 with TRBJ1-3; no clear D. Germline CDR1 is MGHDK and CDR2 is SYGVNS. This CDR3 is built from 18 residues. Trimming cost V 4 bases and J 4 bases, with 23 bases left between them. The DNA for the CDR3 is TGTGCCAGCAGTGGGCCCCGGCCGGCGGGAGCGGGGGGAAACACCATATATTTT. This codes for CASSGPRPAGAGGNTIYF.